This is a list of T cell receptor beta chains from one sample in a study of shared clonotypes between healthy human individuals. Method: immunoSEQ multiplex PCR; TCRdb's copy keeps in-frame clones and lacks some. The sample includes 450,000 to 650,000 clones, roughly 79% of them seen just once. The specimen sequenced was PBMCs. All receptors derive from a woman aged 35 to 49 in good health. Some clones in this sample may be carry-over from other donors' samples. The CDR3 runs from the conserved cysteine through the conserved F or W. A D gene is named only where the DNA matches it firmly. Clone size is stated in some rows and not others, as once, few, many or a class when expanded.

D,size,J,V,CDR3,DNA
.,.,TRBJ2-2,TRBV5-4,CASSSRLGNTGELFF,TGTGCCAGCAGCTCCCGACTAGGGAACACCGGGGAGCTGTTTTTT
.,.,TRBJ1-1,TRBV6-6,CASSQGGKAFF,TGTGCCAGCAGCCAGGGAGGTAAAGCTTTCTTT
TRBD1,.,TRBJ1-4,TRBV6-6,CASRPQGADEKLFF,TGTGCCAGCAGACCGCAGGGGGCGGATGAAAAACTGTTTTTT
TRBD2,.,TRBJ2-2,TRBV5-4,CASSFLSSGATGELFF,TGTGCCAGCAGCTTTCTTTCTAGCGGGGCTACCGGGGAGCTGTTTTTT
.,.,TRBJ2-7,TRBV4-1,CASSQAAGVINYEQYF,TGCGCCAGCAGCCAAGCTGCAGGGGTAATAAACTACGAGCAGTACTTC
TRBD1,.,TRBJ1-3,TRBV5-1,CASSKPETGGGNTIYF,TGCGCCAGCAGCAAACCAGAGACAGGGGGTGGAAACACCATATATTTT
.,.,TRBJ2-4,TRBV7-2,CASMGKGPVAKNIQYF,TGTGCCAGCATGGGGAAGGGGCCAGTAGCCAAAAACATTCAGTACTTC
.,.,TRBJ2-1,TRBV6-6,CASLGVLGYNEQFF,TGTGCCAGCCTGGGGGTGTTAGGCTACAATGAGCAGTTCTTC
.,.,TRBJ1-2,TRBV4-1,CASSLTGSPDGYTF,TGCGCCAGCAGCCTCACGGGGAGTCCGGATGGCTACACCTTC
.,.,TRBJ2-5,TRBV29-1,CSVPLEGFETQYF,TGCAGCGTCCCCCTTGAGGGGTTTGAGACCCAGTACTTC
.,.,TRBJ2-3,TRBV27,CASSLSLAATDTQYF,TGTGCCAGCAGTTTATCACTCGCGGCCACAGATACGCAGTATTTT
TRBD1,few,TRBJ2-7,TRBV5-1,CASSPRQGHSYEQYF,TGCGCCAGCAGCCCCCGACAGGGCCATTCCTACGAGCAGTACTTC
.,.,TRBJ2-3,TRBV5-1,CASSLREGADTQYF,TGCGCCAGCAGCTTGAGGGAGGGGGCAGATACGCAGTATTTT
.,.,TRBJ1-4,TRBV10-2,CASSEWAEEKLFF,TGCGCCAGCAGTGAATGGGCTGAGGAAAAACTGTTTTTT
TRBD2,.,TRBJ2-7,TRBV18,CASHLEAGVGRRYF,TGTGCCAGCCACCTCGAAGCGGGAGTTGGACGTAGGTACTTC
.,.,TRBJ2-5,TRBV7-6,CASSGTALGETQYF,TGTGCCAGCAGCGGGACGGCCCTGGGGGAGACCCAGTACTTC
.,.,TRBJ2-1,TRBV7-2,CASSLVGSLNEQFF,TGTGCCAGCAGCTTAGTCGGGAGTTTAAATGAGCAGTTCTTC
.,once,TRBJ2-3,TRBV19,CATSLSRHTDTQYF,TGTGCCACCTCTTTGAGCCGTCACACAGATACGCAGTATTTT
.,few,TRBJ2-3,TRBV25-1,CASSGFPAGADTQYF,TGTGCCAGCAGTGGCTTCCCCGCGGGCGCAGATACGCAGTATTTT
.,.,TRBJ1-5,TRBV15,CATSRDRANSNQPQHF,TGTGCCACCAGCAGAGACAGGGCAAATAGCAATCAGCCCCAGCATTTT
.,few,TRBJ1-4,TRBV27,CASSLSRSNEKLFF,TGTGCCAGCAGTTTATCGCGCAGTAATGAAAAACTGTTTTTT
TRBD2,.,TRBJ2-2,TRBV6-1,CASTLAGDTGELFF,TGTGCCAGCACACTAGCGGGAGACACCGGGGAGCTGTTTTTT
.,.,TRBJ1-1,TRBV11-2,CASSFRVTEAFF,TGTGCCAGCAGCTTCCGGGTCACTGAAGCTTTCTTT
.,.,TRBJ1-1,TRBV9,CASSVVGDGAEALF,.
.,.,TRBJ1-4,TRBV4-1,CASSHTRALDEKLFF,TGCGCCAGCAGCCATACCCGGGCCTTAGATGAAAAACTGTTTTTT
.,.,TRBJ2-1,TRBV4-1,CASSQVGAHEQFF,TGCGCCAGCAGCCAAGTTGGGGCACATGAGCAGTTCTTC
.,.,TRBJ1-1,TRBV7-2,CASSFPGREAFF,TGTGCCAGCAGCTTTCCGGGAAGAGAGGCTTTCTTT
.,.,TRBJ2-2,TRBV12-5,CASAIHRVITGELFF,TGTGCTAGTGCCATCCACAGGGTAATCACCGGGGAGCTGTTTTTT
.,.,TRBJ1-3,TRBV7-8,CASTGRVGNTIYF,TGTGCCAGCACGGGCAGGGTTGGAAACACCATATATTTT
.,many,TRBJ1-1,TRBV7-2,CASSLMPLNTEAFF,TGTGCCAGCAGCTTAATGCCACTAAACACTGAAGCTTTCTTT
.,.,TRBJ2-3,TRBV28,CASSPPVTDTQYF,TGTGCCAGCAGCCCTCCTGTTACAGATACGCAGTATTTT
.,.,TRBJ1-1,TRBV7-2,CASSHRRLNTEASF,TGTGCCAGCAGCCATAGACGGTTAAACACTGAAGCTTCCTTT
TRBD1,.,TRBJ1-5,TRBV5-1,CASSLDGQGAGGNQPQHF,TGCGCCAGCAGCTTGGACGGGCAGGGGGCCGGGGGCAATCAGCCCCAGCATTTT
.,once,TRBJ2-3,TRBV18,CASSPAAPGDTQYF,TGTGCCAGCTCACCGGCCGCCCCGGGGGATACGCAGTATTTT
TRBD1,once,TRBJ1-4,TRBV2,CADRLGSSRQGLATNEKLFF,TGTGCCGACAGATTGGGGAGTAGTCGACAGGGTCTTGCAACTAATGAAAAACTGTTTTTT
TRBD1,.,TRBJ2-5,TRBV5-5,CASSPGTGVGETQYF,TGTGCCAGCAGCCCCGGGACAGGGGTTGGAGAGACCCAGTACTTC
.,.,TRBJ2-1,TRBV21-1,CASSKALGAGPAYNEQFF,TGTGCCAGCAGCAAAGCCCTTGGGGCCGGACCCGCTTACAATGAGCAGTTCTTC
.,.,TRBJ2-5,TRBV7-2,CASSLFPETQYF,TGTGCCAGCAGCTTATTTCCGGAGACCCAGTACTTC
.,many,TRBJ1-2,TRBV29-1,CSVVEGGGGLGYTF,TGCAGCGTGGTTGAAGGCGGGGGCGGTTTGGGCTACACCTTC